This TCR beta chain was documented in a study of shared clonotypes between healthy human individuals. Study-wide findings and caveats: Deeper or shallower sequencing was expected to change how clonotypes are shared among donors. Donor scarcity curtailed the genetic and exposure-history diversity represented herein.

The authors distributed each subset's genomic DNA evenly over several immunoSEQ plates. Clones were sequenced by immunoSEQ multiplex PCR, and TCRdb holds only the in-frame ones, with some missing. The data show about half a million clones, more than 70% seen once. Comments on this clone: Its antigen is not identified.

V lost 4 bases to trimming and J lost 7 bases; unmatched junction nucleotides: 7. The CDR3 runs 13 residues. Germline V gene lookup returns CDR1 GTSNPN and CDR2 SVGIG (reference sequence). For genomic DNA, unsorted samples relied on 85 million to 100 million PBMCs. Specimen: PBMCs. The chain couples TRBV30 to TRBJ1-1, with 9 bases fitting TRBD1. The TCR sequence derives from a woman aged 40 to 50 in good health. Some clones in this sample may be carry-over from other donors' samples. As DNA, the CDR3 is TGTGCCTGGACCGCCGGGACAGGGCATGAAGCTTTCTTT. Its translation: CAWTAGTGHEAFF. Looking up the rest from reference TRBV30 and TRBJ1-1 gives the full variable domain: SQTIHQWPATLVQPVGSPLSLECTVEGTSNPNLYWYRQAAGRGLQLLFYSVGIGQISSEVPQNLSASRPQDRQFILSSKKLLLSDSGFYLCAWTAGTGHEAFFGQGTRLTVV.